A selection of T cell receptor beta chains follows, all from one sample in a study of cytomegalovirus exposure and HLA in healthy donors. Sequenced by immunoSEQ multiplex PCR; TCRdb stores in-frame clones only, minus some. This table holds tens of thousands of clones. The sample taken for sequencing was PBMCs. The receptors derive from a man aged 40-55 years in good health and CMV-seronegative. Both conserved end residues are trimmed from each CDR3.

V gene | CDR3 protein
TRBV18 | ASSPGQDNSPLH
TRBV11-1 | ASSSELAGVGEQF
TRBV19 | ASSPGTGVTEAF
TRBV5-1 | ASSIGQGNTDTQY
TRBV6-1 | ASTSGTASNQPQH
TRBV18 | ASSGTGNTGELF
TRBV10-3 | AISGGTGNEQY
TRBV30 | AWSGGADTQY
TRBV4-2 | ASSQGLLTGELF
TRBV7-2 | ASSVTGIGNTIY
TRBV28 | ASRRTGFYGYT
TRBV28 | ASSSPIGTGDNQPQH
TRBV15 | ATSGEQGWESPNTEAF
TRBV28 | ASSPSSGGSIQY